This T cell receptor (beta chain) was profiled in a study of blood T cell repertoires in COVID-19. Study context: The United States, Italy and Spain supplied acute and convalescent COVID-19 samples. Sample material is recorded as cDNA or gDNA derived from T cells, B-cell-depleted T cells, or PBMCs.

In the original processing: Nucleated cell counts were estimated from reference gene primer amplification. This table comes from immunoSEQ multiplex PCR, and its TCRdb copy is limited to in-frame clones, with some not included. From that table come the V and J calls and clone size; the DNA was used to work out D and trimming. The data show about 330,000 clones, approximately 82% seen once. The germline gives CDR1 ENHRY, CDR2 SYGVKD. The CDR3 length is 15 residues. The V and J ends lost 11 bases and 1 base, in that order; junction bases with no gene match: 10. The origin of this receptor is a woman in her fifties or sixties with acute or convalescent COVID-19. The chain has TRBV10-3 and TRBJ2-2; TRBD2 matches 7 bases. Sequenced material: peripheral blood. CDR3 nucleotide sequence: TGTGCCTCCCAGGGTCCTAGCGGGAACACCGGGGAGCTGTTTTTT. Its protein is CASQGPSGNTGELFF.